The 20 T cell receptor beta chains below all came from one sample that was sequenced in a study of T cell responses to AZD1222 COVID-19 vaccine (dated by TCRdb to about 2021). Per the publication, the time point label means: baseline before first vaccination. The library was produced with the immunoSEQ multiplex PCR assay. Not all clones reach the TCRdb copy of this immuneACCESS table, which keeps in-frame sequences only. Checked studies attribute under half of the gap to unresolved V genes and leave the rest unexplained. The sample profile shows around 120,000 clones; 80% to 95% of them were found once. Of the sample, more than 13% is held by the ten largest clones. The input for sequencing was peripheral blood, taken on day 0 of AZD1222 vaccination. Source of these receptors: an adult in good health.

CDR3 DNA: TGCGCCAGCAGCCTAATAACCGGGGAGCTGTTTTTT. This encodes CASSLITGELFF. The rearrangement uses TRBV4-3 and TRBJ2-2; no reliable D call. Trimming shortened V by 4 bases and J by 5 bases, and 5 bases separated the two germline ends. The CDR3 is 12 residues long. The germline CDR1 and CDR2 sequences are LGHNA and YSLEER.

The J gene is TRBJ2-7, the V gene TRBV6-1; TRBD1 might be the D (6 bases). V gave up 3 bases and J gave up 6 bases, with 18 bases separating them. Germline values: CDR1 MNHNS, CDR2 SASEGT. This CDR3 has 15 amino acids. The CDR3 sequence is CASSDQPGTNFEQYF. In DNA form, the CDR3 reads TGTGCCAGCAGTGACCAACCCGGGACAAATTTCGAGCAGTACTTC.

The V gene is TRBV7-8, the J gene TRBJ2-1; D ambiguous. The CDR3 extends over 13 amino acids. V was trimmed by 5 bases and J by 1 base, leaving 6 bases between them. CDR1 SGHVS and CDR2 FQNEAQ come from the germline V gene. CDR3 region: CASSPPSYNEQFF. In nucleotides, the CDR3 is TGTGCCAGCAGCCCACCGTCCTACAATGAGCAGTTCTTC.

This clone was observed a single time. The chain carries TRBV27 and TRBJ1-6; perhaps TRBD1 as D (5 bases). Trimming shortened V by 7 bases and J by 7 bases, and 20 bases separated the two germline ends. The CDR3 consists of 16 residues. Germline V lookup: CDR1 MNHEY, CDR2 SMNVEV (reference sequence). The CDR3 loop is CASTMGGSPLNSPLHF. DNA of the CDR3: TGTGCCAGCACCATGGGGGGTAGTCCCCTAAATTCACCCCTCCACTTT.

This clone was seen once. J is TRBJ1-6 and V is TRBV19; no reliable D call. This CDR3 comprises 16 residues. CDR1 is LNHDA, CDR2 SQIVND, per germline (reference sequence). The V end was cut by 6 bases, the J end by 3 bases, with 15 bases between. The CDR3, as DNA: TGTGCCAGTAGAGCCGATCTTCAAGTCTATAATTCACCCCTCCACTTT. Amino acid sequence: CASRADLQVYNSPLHF. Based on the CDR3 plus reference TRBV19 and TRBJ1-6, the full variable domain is DGGITQSPKYLFRKEGQNVTLSCEQNLNHDAMYWYRQDPGQGLRLIYYSQIVNDFQKGDIAEGYSVSREKKESFPLTVTSAQKNPTAFYLCASRADLQVYNSPLHFGNGTRLTVT.

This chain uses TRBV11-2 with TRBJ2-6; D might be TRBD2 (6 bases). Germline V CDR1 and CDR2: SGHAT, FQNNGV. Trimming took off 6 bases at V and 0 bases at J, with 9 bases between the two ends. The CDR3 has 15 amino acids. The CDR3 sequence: CASSRRDSGANVLTF. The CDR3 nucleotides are TGTGCCAGCAGTCGGAGGGACTCTGGGGCCAACGTCCTGACTTTC. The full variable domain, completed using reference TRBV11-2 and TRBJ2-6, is EAGVAQSPRYKIIEKRQSVAFWCNPISGHATLYWYQQILGQGPKLLIQFQNNGVVDDSQLPKDRFSAERLKGVDSTLKIQPAKLEDSAVYLCASSRRDSGANVLTFGAGSRLTVL.

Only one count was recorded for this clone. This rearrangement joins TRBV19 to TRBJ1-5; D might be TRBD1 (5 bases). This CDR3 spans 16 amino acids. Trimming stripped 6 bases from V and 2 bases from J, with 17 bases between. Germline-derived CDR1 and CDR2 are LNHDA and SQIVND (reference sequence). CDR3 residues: CASRPEGPRGNQPQHF. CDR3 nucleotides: TGTGCCAGTAGGCCTGAGGGGCCAAGGGGCAATCAGCCCCAGCATTTT.

The CDR3 DNA follows: TGTGCCAGCAGTTCTTGGACCGCCGGCTCTGGAAACACCATATATTTT. This encodes CASSSWTAGSGNTIYF. The V and J genes are TRBV7-2 and TRBJ1-3, with no clear D. Germline loops: CDR1 SGHTA, CDR2 FQGNSA. V was shortened by 6 bases and J by 0 bases, with 15 bases between the two germline ends. This CDR3 region has 16 residues. The full variable domain, in which reference TRBV7-2 and TRBJ1-3 provide the parts outside the CDR3, is GAGVSQSPSNKVTEKGKDVELRCDPISGHTALYWYRQSLGQGLEFLIYFQGNSAPDKSGLPSDRFSAERTGGSVSTLTIQRTQQEDSAVYLCASSSWTAGSGNTIYFGEGSWLTVV.

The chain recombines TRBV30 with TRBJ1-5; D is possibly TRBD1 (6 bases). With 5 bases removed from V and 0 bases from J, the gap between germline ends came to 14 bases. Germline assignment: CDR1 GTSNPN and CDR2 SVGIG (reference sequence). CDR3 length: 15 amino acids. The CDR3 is CAWGGGQLSNQPQHF. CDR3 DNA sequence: TGTGCCTGGGGAGGAGGACAGCTTAGCAATCAGCCCCAGCATTTT.

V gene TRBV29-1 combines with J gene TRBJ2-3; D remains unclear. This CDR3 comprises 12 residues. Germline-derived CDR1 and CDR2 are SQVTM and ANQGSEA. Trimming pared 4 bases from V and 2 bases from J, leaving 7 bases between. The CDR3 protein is CSVAEATDTQYF. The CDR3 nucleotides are TGCAGCGTTGCCGAGGCCACAGATACGCAGTATTTT.

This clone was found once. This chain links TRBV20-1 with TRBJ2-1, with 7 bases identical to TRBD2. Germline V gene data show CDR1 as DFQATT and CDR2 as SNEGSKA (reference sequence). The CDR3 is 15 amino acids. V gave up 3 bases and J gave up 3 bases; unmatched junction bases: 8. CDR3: CSASFGGSYYNEQFF. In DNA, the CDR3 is TGCAGTGCTAGTTTCGGGGGGTCTTACTACAATGAGCAGTTCTTC.

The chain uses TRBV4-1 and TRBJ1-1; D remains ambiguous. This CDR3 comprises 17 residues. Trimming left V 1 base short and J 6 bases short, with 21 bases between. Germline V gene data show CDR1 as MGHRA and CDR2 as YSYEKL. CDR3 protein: CASSQGAAGLERSEAFF. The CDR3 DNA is TGCGCCAGCAGCCAAGGAGCGGCTGGTTTGGAGAGGTCTGAAGCTTTCTTT.

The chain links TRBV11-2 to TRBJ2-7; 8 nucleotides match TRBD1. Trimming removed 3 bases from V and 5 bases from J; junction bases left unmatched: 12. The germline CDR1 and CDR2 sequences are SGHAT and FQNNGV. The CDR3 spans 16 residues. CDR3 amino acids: CASSLGTGGIENEQYF. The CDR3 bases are TGTGCCAGCAGCTTGGGTACAGGGGGAATTGAAAACGAGCAGTACTTC. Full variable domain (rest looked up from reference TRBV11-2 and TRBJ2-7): EAGVAQSPRYKIIEKRQSVAFWCNPISGHATLYWYQQILGQGPKLLIQFQNNGVVDDSQLPKDRFSAERLKGVDSTLKIQPAKLEDSAVYLCASSLGTGGIENEQYFGPGTRLTVT.

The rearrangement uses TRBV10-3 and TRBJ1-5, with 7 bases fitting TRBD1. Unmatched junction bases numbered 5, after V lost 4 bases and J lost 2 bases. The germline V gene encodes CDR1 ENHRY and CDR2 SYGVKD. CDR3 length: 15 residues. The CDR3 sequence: CAISGGGDGNQPQHF. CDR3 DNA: TGTGCCATCAGTGGAGGGGGCGACGGCAATCAGCCCCAGCATTTT.

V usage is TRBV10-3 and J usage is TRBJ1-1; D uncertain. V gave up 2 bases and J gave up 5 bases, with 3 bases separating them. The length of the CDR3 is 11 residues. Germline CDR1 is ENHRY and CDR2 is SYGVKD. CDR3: CAISEVTEAFF. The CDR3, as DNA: TGTGCCATCAGTGAGGTAACTGAAGCTTTCTTT.

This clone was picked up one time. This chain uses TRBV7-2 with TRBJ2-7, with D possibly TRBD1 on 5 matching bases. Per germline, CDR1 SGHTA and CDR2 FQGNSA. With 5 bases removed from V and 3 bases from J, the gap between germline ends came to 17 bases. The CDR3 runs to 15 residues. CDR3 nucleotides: TGTGCCAGCAGCCCGATGACAGCAACTCTCTACGAGCAGTACTTC. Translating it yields CASSPMTATLYEQYF.

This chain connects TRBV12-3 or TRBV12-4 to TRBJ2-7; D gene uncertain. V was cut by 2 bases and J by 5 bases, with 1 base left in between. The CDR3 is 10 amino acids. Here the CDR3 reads CASSLHEQYF. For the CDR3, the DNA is TGTGCCAGCAGTTTACACGAGCAGTACTTC.

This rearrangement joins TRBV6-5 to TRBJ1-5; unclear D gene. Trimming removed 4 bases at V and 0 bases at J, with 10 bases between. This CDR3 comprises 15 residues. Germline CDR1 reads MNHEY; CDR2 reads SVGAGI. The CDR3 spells CASSSGPYSNQPQHF. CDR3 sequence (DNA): TGTGCCAGCAGTTCTGGACCATATAGCAATCAGCCCCAGCATTTT.

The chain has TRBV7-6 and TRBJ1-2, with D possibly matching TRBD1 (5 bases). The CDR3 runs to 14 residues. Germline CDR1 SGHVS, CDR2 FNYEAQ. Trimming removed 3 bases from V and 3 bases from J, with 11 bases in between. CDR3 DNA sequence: TGTGCCAGCAGCTTGGGGGGGGAAGACTATGGCTACACCTTC. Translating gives CASSLGGEDYGYTF.

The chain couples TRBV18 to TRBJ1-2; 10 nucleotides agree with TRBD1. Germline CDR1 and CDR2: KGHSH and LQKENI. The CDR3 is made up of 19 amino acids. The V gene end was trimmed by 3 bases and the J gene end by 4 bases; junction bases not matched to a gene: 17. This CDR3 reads CASSPRVAGTGEFGYGYTF. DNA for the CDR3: TGTGCCAGCTCACCTCGAGTAGCAGGGACAGGGGAATTCGGCTATGGCTACACCTTC.